The text below deals with one TCR beta chain. Its antigen is unidentified. This sample was taken from a study of beta chain features in type 1 diabetes. Study-wide results and caveats: Type 1 diabetes patients had VDJ junctions that carried fewer insertions and more deletions. A moderate, significant TCRB CDR3 shortening appeared in type 1 diabetes across four CD4+ subsets.

A heparinised blood draw that averaged about 120 mL was obtained once from each donor. Germline V gives CDR1 SGHVS, CDR2 FNYEAQ. V shed 3 bases and J 1 base; nucleotides not matched to a gene: 0. This CDR3 is 15 amino acids long. All of the isolated RNA was reverse transcribed, so expressed TCRB transcripts were sequenced. Some 3.6 million reads was the average for naive, central memory and regulatory T cell samples. TCRdb keeps only in-frame clones here, not all; method: immunoSEQ multiplex PCR. The sample has hundreds of thousands of clones, about 14% seen once. The source is a man between 18 and 29 years old with type 1 diabetes. Sequencing was performed on naive CD4+ T cells from blood. The chain links TRBV7-6 to TRBJ2-2; 9 bases match TRBD1. The CDR3 loop is CASSLGQGNTGELFF. The CDR3 DNA is TGTGCCAGCAGCTTGGGACAGGGGAACACCGGGGAGCTGTTTTTT.